Sequencing of this TCR beta chain was carried out in a study of beta chain features in type 1 diabetes. One heparinised draw, averaging about 116 mL, was taken per donor. The CDR3 has 13 amino acids. Trimming cost V 6 bases and J 2 bases, with 11 bases left between them. Germline CDR1 reads SGHTA; CDR2 reads FQGNSA. TCRB transcripts that were expressed got sequenced, as all of the isolated RNA had been reverse transcribed. TCRdb's copy holds only in-frame clones and misses some; the assay was immunoSEQ multiplex PCR. The table records under 400,000 clones, around 20% of them present only once. This chain uses TRBV7-2 with TRBJ2-7, with D perhaps TRBD2 (6 bases). What was sequenced was naive CD4+ T cells from blood. The TCR originated in a woman under 30 in good health. This CDR3 is CASRGGSTYEQYF. In nucleotides, the CDR3 is TGTGCCAGCAGGGGAGGCAGCACCTACGAGCAGTACTTC.